Listed below are T cell receptor beta chains from one sample, sequenced in a study of blood T cell repertoires in COVID-19. Profiling relied on immunoSEQ multiplex PCR, and the TCRdb table lists in-frame clones only, not all of them. The sample lists under 150,000 clones; approximately 90% were seen once. Sequenced sample: peripheral blood. The source is a woman in her 70s who had recovered from COVID-19. CDR3s include the opening cysteine and the closing phenylalanine or tryptophan. The D gene is left open where the match is weak.

NA	TRBV9	TRBJ2-7	TGTGCCAGCAGCGTAGAAGAGGGCAGGGGGGTCTACGAGCAGTACTTC	CASSVEEGRGVYEQYF
NA	TRBV6-6	TRBJ2-7	TGTGCCAGCAGCCCCGGGGGCTCCTACGAGCAGTACTTC	CASSPGGSYEQYF
NA	TRBV11-2	TRBJ2-7	TGTGCCAGCAGCTCACCTTGGGCAGGCTACTACGAGCAGTACTTC	CASSSPWAGYYEQYF
NA	TRBV6-2/TRBV6-3	TRBJ2-7	TGTGCCAGCAGTTCCAGGGGAAGCTCCTACGAGCAGTACTTC	CASSSRGSSYEQYF
NA	TRBV2	TRBJ2-5	TGTGCCAGCCACCCGGGACTGTCGGGGGAGACCCAGTACTTC	CASHPGLSGETQYF
TRBD2	TRBV29-1	TRBJ2-1	TGCAGTTGGGGCGGGAGGGTTCGCGATGAGCAGTTCTTC	CSWGGRVRDEQFF
NA	TRBV4-3	TRBJ2-7	TGCGCCAGCAGCCAAGACAGGGCCTACGAGCAGTACTTC	CASSQDRAYEQYF
NA	TRBV19	TRBJ1-6	TGTGCCAGTAGTAGGTCCAAACAGGGAGTCGGATCACCCCTCCACTTT	CASSRSKQGVGSPLHF
NA	TRBV6-2/TRBV6-3	TRBJ2-7	TGTGCCAGCAGTCCCAATTGGGCCCCCTACGAGCAGTACTTC	CASSPNWAPYEQYF
NA	TRBV4-1	TRBJ2-7	TGCGCCAGCAGCCGAGAGACAGAGATCTACGAGCAGTACTTC	CASSRETEIYEQYF
NA	TRBV10-3	TRBJ2-4	TGTGCCATCAGTGAGTCGACAGAAAACATAGCCAAAAACATTCAGTACTTC	CAISESTENIAKNIQYF
TRBD1	TRBV27	TRBJ2-3	TGTGCCAGCAGTTATGGACAGGTCCGCACAGATACGCAGTATTTT	CASSYGQVRTDTQYF
NA	TRBV3-1/TRBV3-2	TRBJ2-7	TGTGCCAGCAGCCAAGATCAAAACCCGCTAGAGCAGTACTTC	CASSQDQNPLEQYF
TRBD2	TRBV7-3	TRBJ2-1	TGTGCCAGCAGTCGGACTAGCGGGGGGTCCTCCAGCTCCTACAATGAGCAGTTCTTC	CASSRTSGGSSSSYNEQFF
NA	TRBV6-6	TRBJ1-4	TGTGCCAGCACCTCTGGGGGGGCGCGGAGTGAAAAACTGTTTTTT	CASTSGGARSEKLFF
NA	TRBV29-1	TRBJ1-5	TGCAGCGTTCAGGAACCCAACCAGCCCCAGCATTTT	CSVQEPNQPQHF
NA	TRBV5-6	TRBJ2-7	TGTGCCAGCAGCCCTGTGGGGGGGGCCAACGAGCAGTACTTC	CASSPVGGANEQYF
TRBD1	TRBV28	TRBJ1-5	TGTGCCAGCAGTGCGGGACAGGGGGTGCATCAGCCCCAGCATTTT	CASSAGQGVHQPQHF